The present entry profiles one T cell receptor (beta chain) with its context. As for time point: peripheral blood 6 weeks after treatment start. This CDR3 contains 15 residues. Trimming removed 5 bases from V and 7 bases from J; junction bases left unmatched: 8. Germline values: CDR1 MNHNS, CDR2 SASEGT. The sample is drawn from a study of PD-L1 blockade in urothelial cancer. Clones were sequenced by immunoSEQ multiplex PCR, and TCRdb holds only the in-frame ones, with some missing. The sample records roughly 50,000 clones, 65% to 85% being singletons. The gene calls are TRBV6-1 and TRBJ1-2; 12 bases map to TRBD1. The specimen comprised PBMCs, sampled around atezolizumab (anti-PD-L1) treatment. The TCR sequence derives from a man between 70 and 80 years old with urothelial cancer. The CDR3 DNA is TGTGCCAGCAGTCCGGGACAGGGGGCTGGTATTGGCTACACCTTC. As protein: CASSPGQGAGIGYTF.